These 32 T cell receptor beta chains came from one sample sequenced in a study of vaccination effects on CD4 cells after COVID-19. Prior to sequencing, the ViraFEST assay stimulated PBMC with viral peptide pools, which expanded the antigen-specific CD4+ T cells. Investigators separated out CD4+ T cells once more than nine days of culture had passed. Two doses of either BNT162b2 or mRNA-1273 were given to each participant. Their cognate antigens are unknown. Libraries were prepared by immunoSEQ multiplex PCR; TCRdb keeps only in-frame clonotypes and omits some of them. Of some 68,000 clones in the sample, roughly four fifths were seen once. The sequencing here drew on CD4+ T cells from PBMCs cultured with HCoV-229E spike peptides, taken after COVID-19 vaccination. The receptors originated from a human donor who received a COVID-19 vaccine.

There are a few counts of this clone. The CDR3 sequence: CSAREGYGYTF. The CDR3 DNA is TGCAGTGCCAGGGAAGGCTATGGCTACACCTTC. The J gene is TRBJ1-2, the V gene TRBV20-1; a possible D gene is TRBD1 (5 bases). CDR3 size: 11 residues. V was cut by 6 bases and J by 4 bases, with 9 bases left in between. The germline CDR1 and CDR2 sequences are DFQATT and SNEGSKA (reference sequence).

The chain joins TRBV30 to TRBJ1-5, with 7 bases lining up with TRBD1. V trimming: 4 bases; J trimming: 4 bases; junction bases outside the gene matches: 4. CDR1 and CDR2 (germline): GTSNPN, SVGIG (reference sequence). This CDR3 contains 13 residues. CDR3 in DNA: TGTGCCTGGACCAGGGGGGAAAATCAGCCCCAGCATTTT. Protein product: CAWTRGENQPQHF. The full variable domain, in which reference TRBV30 and TRBJ1-5 provide the parts outside the CDR3, is SQTIHQWPATLVQPVGSPLSLECTVEGTSNPNLYWYRQAAGRGLQLLFYSVGIGQISSEVPQNLSASRPQDRQFILSSKKLLLSDSGFYLCAWTRGENQPQHFGDGTRLSIL.

The chain is built from TRBV28 and TRBJ1-6, with 11 bases identical to TRBD1. The V and J ends lost 3 bases and 7 bases, in that order; junction bases with no gene match: 5. Germline V lookup: CDR1 MDHEN, CDR2 SYDVKM. The CDR3 sequence is 16 residues long. CDR3 DNA: TGTGCCAGCAGTTTCCGGACAGGGGGCTCAAATTCACCCCTCCACTTT. Translated, it gives CASSFRTGGSNSPLHF.

V usage is TRBV6-5 and J usage is TRBJ2-1; D gene unclear. V shed 8 bases and J shed 7 bases, with 15 bases lying between them. Germline V gene lookup returns CDR1 MNHEY and CDR2 SVGAGI. CDR3 length equals 13 residues. This CDR3 is CASGNPGRNEQFF. CDR3 DNA: TGTGCCAGCGGTAACCCGGGCCGAAATGAGCAGTTCTTC.

This clone was recorded once. This chain links TRBV5-4 with TRBJ1-2; 7 bases are a match to TRBD1. The length of the CDR3 is 15 residues. CDR1 is SGHNT and CDR2 is YYREEE in the germline V gene (reference sequence). V dropped 3 bases and J dropped 5; count of bases not matched to a gene: 10. The CDR3 DNA follows: TGTGCCAGCAGCTCCCGGGACAGCGGGTCTTATGGCTACACCTTC. Translation gives CASSSRDSGSYGYTF.

This sequence joins TRBV6-5 and TRBJ2-3, with D possibly being TRBD1 (6 bases). Germline CDR1 reads MNHEY; CDR2 reads SVGAGI. The CDR3 extends over 16 amino acids. With 8 bases removed from V and 0 bases from J, the gap between germline ends came to 18 bases. The CDR3 loop reads CASRSGQQLSTDTQYF. The CDR3 coding sequence is TGTGCCAGCCGTTCCGGACAGCAACTTAGCACAGATACGCAGTATTTT.

The chain links TRBV5-1 to TRBJ1-3, with D hard to call. The CDR3 has 16 amino acids. The V gene's germline CDR1 is SGHRS and CDR2 YFSETQ. The germline V and J ends were trimmed by 0 bases and 0 bases, with 10 bases remaining between them. The CDR3 region has the DNA TGCGCCAGCAGCTTGGGGTCTGCAAGCTCTGGAAACACCATATATTTT. This codes for CASSLGSASSGNTIYF.

The CDR3 DNA sequence: TGTGCCAGCAGCCTAACAGGGAAGGGTATTGAAAAACTGTTTTTT. Translated, it gives CASSLTGKGIEKLFF. V is TRBV2 and J is TRBJ1-4, with a tentative D call TRBD1 (6 bases). V lost 6 bases and J 7 bases, leaving 18 bases between the germline ends. The CDR3 runs to 15 residues. Germline V gives CDR1 SNHLY, CDR2 FYNNEI.

J is TRBJ1-1 and V is TRBV6-5; D call uncertain. The germline V and J ends were trimmed by 6 bases and 1 base, with 3 bases remaining between them. Per germline, CDR1 MNHEY and CDR2 SVGAGI. The CDR3 totals 11 residues. The CDR3, as DNA: TGTGCCAGCAGCAAGAACACTGAAGCTTTCTTT. Protein sequence: CASSKNTEAFF.

V and J are TRBV19 and TRBJ2-5; TRBD2 is a possible D gene (5 bases). The V and J ends lost 4 bases and 5 bases respectively, with 17 bases between them. Germline loops: CDR1 LNHDA, CDR2 SQIVND (reference sequence). This CDR3 contains 15 residues. Here the CDR3 reads CASSTPSGSAETQYF. CDR3 DNA sequence: TGTGCCAGTAGTACTCCCTCGGGGAGTGCGGAGACCCAGTACTTC.

The chain links TRBV3-1 (or the pseudogene TRBV3-2) to TRBJ1-1, with a tentative D call TRBD1 (5 bases). The V gene lost 4 bases and the J gene lost 0 bases, with 9 bases spanning the gap. The length of the CDR3 is 14 residues. Germline V gene lookup returns CDR1 LGHDT and CDR2 YNNKEL (reference sequence). CDR3 loop: CASSRGAMNTEAFF. The CDR3 nucleotides read TGTGCCAGCAGCCGTGGGGCCATGAACACTGAAGCTTTCTTT.

The rearrangement uses TRBV9 and TRBJ1-6; maybe TRBD1 (5 bases). This CDR3 has 14 amino acids. CDR1 SGDLS and CDR2 YYNGEE come from the germline V gene. V was shortened by 6 bases and J by 7 bases, with 14 bases between the two germline ends. CDR3 protein: CASTTRDGNSPLHF. The DNA of the CDR3 is TGTGCCAGCACCACGCGGGACGGAAATTCACCCCTCCACTTT.

The chain joins TRBV3-1 (or the pseudogene TRBV3-2) to TRBJ1-1; a possible D gene is TRBD1 (5 bases). This CDR3 region has 14 residues. The V gene lost 5 bases and the J gene lost 3 bases, with 13 bases spanning the gap. Germline V gene sequence: CDR1 LGHDT, CDR2 YNNKEL (reference sequence). CDR3: CASSSRDRYTEAFF. CDR3 bases: TGTGCCAGCAGCTCGAGGGACCGATACACTGAAGCTTTCTTT.

The V gene is TRBV5-4, the J gene TRBJ2-1; D unclear. The CDR3 loop spans 11 amino acids. The germline gives CDR1 SGHNT, CDR2 YYREEE (reference sequence). Trimming took off 4 bases at V and 5 bases at J, with 4 bases between the two ends. CDR3 loop: CASSRNNEQFF. CDR3 bases: TGTGCCAGCAGCAGAAACAATGAGCAGTTCTTC. Complete variable domain (other parts from reference TRBV5-4 and TRBJ2-1): ETGVTQSPTHLIKTRGQQVTLRCSSQSGHNTVSWYQQALGQGPQFIFQYYREEENGRGNFPPRFSGLQFPNYSSELNVNALELDDSALYLCASSRNNEQFFGPGTRLTVL.

This clone was seen more than once but under ten times. V gene TRBV7-2 combines with J gene TRBJ1-1, with unresolved D. CDR3 size: 14 residues. The germline V gene encodes CDR1 SGHTA and CDR2 FQGNSA. Trimming stripped 3 bases from V and 0 bases from J, with 8 bases between. For the CDR3, the DNA is TGTGCCAGCAGCTTGGGCCCGGTGAACACTGAAGCTTTCTTT. It encodes CASSLGPVNTEAFF.

The rearrangement joins TRBV30 to TRBJ1-1; no firm D call. The CDR3 has 13 residues. Between the trimmed V and J ends, which lost 2 bases and 0 bases, there was a span of 7 bases. Germline CDR1 and CDR2: GTSNPN and SVGIG (reference sequence). The DNA for the CDR3 is TGTGCCTGGAGTAGTTCGTTGAACACTGAAGCTTTCTTT. It specifies CAWSSSLNTEAFF.

V is TRBV6-5 and J is TRBJ1-2; D gene uncertain. Germline assignment: CDR1 MNHEY and CDR2 SVGAGI. The ends were cut back, 6 bases at V and 0 bases at J, with 11 bases in the middle. The CDR3 has 14 amino acids. The CDR3 protein is CASSSPYSNYGYTF. CDR3 nucleotides: TGTGCCAGCAGCTCCCCTTACTCTAACTATGGCTACACCTTC.

The V call is TRBV12-5, the J call TRBJ2-1; D possibly corresponds to TRBD1 (6 bases). The V end was cut by 6 bases, the J end by 9 bases, with 21 bases between. The CDR3 sequence is 15 residues long. Germline lookup yields CDR1 LGHNT and CDR2 FRNRAP. In DNA, the CDR3 is TGTGCTAGTGGCAATCGAGGGGGTCGGCATGGTGAGCAGTTCTTC. Residues: CASGNRGGRHGEQFF.

The chain carries TRBV19 and TRBJ2-3, with no clear D. This CDR3 is 14 amino acids long. V was shortened by 2 bases and J by 2 bases, with 8 bases between the two germline ends. Germline loops: CDR1 LNHDA, CDR2 SQIVND (reference sequence). DNA for the CDR3: TGTGCCAGTAGTATATATCCACCCACAGATACGCAGTATTTT. Protein: CASSIYPPTDTQYF. Full variable domain (missing parts from reference TRBV19 and TRBJ2-3): DGGITQSPKYLFRKEGQNVTLSCEQNLNHDAMYWYRQDPGQGLRLIYYSQIVNDFQKGDIAEGYSVSREKKESFPLTVTSAQKNPTAFYLCASSIYPPTDTQYFGPGTRLTVL.

The chain employs TRBV5-1 and TRBJ2-3; D is unresolved. The CDR3 runs to 14 residues. Between the trimmed V and J ends, which lost 4 bases and 2 bases, there was a span of 11 bases. Germline V lookup: CDR1 SGHRS, CDR2 YFSETQ. This CDR3 reads CASSRPDNTDTQYF. The CDR3 DNA follows: TGCGCCAGCAGCCGTCCTGACAACACAGATACGCAGTATTTT. Full variable domain (rest looked up from reference TRBV5-1 and TRBJ2-3): KAGVTQTPRYLIKTRGQQVTLSCSPISGHRSVSWYQQTPGQGLQFLFEYFSETQRNKGNFPGRFSGRQFSNSRSEMNVSTLELGDSALYLCASSRPDNTDTQYFGPGTRLTVL.

The rearrangement links TRBV7-9 to TRBJ1-2; TRBD1 is a possible D gene (5 bases). Between the trimmed V and J ends, which lost 7 bases and 0 bases, there was a span of 9 bases. The CDR3 loop spans 13 amino acids. Per germline, CDR1 SEHNR and CDR2 FQNEAQ (reference sequence). The CDR3 coding sequence is TGTGCCAGCAACCAGGGATCTAACTATGGCTACACCTTC. This gives the protein CASNQGSNYGYTF.

The J gene is TRBJ1-1, the V gene TRBV4-3; D is unresolved. Germline V gene lookup returns CDR1 LGHNA and CDR2 YSLEER. V lost 5 bases to trimming and J lost 0 bases, with 10 bases between them. The CDR3 loop spans 14 amino acids. For the CDR3, the DNA is TGCGCCAGCAGCTCGGAAACTATGAACACTGAAGCTTTCTTT. Translating gives CASSSETMNTEAFF.

This clone has only a few counts. The J gene is TRBJ2-2, the V gene TRBV4-1; 10 nucleotides match TRBD2. Germline lookup yields CDR1 MGHRA and CDR2 YSYEKL. The ends lost 1 base at V and 4 bases at J; junction bases unmatched: 6. The CDR3 is 17 residues long. CDR3 sequence reads: CASSQALAGVITGELFF. DNA of the CDR3: TGCGCCAGCAGCCAAGCCCTAGCGGGGGTGATCACCGGGGAGCTGTTTTTT.

This chain connects TRBV27 to TRBJ1-6; 7 bases are a match to TRBD1. V dropped 5 bases and J dropped 0; count of bases not matched to a gene: 13. Germline V gene lookup returns CDR1 MNHEY and CDR2 SMNVEV (reference sequence). The CDR3 is 19 amino acids. This chain's CDR3 is CASSETGIFVGSYNSPLHF. Written as DNA, the CDR3 is TGTGCCAGCAGTGAGACAGGGATTTTTGTAGGCTCCTATAATTCACCCCTCCACTTT.

The chain combines TRBV23-1 with TRBJ2-5; the D gene is possibly TRBD2 (5 bases). TRBV23-1 is an ORF, and what it does is uncertain. The CDR3 runs 17 residues. V lost 3 bases and J 4 bases, leaving 21 bases between the germline ends. The CDR3 loop reads CASSQLCVRVGRETQYF. The CDR3 DNA sequence: TGCGCCAGCAGTCAGCTTTGTGTGAGGGTGGGTAGAGAGACCCAGTACTTC.

This clone is a singleton in its sample. The V gene is TRBV5-1, the J gene TRBJ1-1; D gene unclear. The germline V gene has CDR1 SGHRS and CDR2 YFSETQ. Trimming pared 6 bases from V and 1 base from J, leaving 10 bases between. The CDR3 consists of 13 residues. The CDR3, as DNA: TGCGCCAGCACCATCCCCGGGAACACTGAAGCTTTCTTT. Translated, it gives CASTIPGNTEAFF.

This chain links TRBV7-9 with TRBJ2-1, with TRBD1 as a possible D gene (5 bases). The V gene lost 2 bases and the J gene lost 10 bases, with 12 bases spanning the gap. The CDR3 is 13 amino acids. Germline V gives CDR1 SEHNR, CDR2 FQNEAQ (reference sequence). CDR3 sequence reads: CASSLSARAEQFF. CDR3 DNA: TGTGCCAGCAGCTTATCGGCCAGGGCCGAGCAGTTCTTC.

This clone was seen more than once but under ten times. CDR3 loop: CASSLGSGGEQFF. CDR3 in DNA: TGCGCCAGCAGCTTGGGGTCTGGCGGTGAGCAGTTCTTC. The chain uses TRBV5-1 and TRBJ2-1; the D is unclear. CDR1 is SGHRS and CDR2 is YFSETQ in the germline V gene. This CDR3 contains 13 residues. V lost 0 bases to trimming and J lost 9 bases, with 10 bases between them. The variable domain in full, with the rest retrieved from reference TRBV5-1 and TRBJ2-1, is KAGVTQTPRYLIKTRGQQVTLSCSPISGHRSVSWYQQTPGQGLQFLFEYFSETQRNKGNFPGRFSGRQFSNSRSEMNVSTLELGDSALYLCASSLGSGGEQFFGPGTRLTVL.

This chain links TRBV29-1 with TRBJ2-2, with TRBD1 matching 7 bases. Germline V gives CDR1 SQVTM, CDR2 ANQGSEA. The V gene end was trimmed by 7 bases and the J gene end by 7 bases; junction bases not matched to a gene: 9. CDR3 length: 13 amino acids. The CDR3 DNA is TGCAGCGCTATGACAGGGTCCTACGGGGAGCTGTTTTTT. This codes for CSAMTGSYGELFF.

This chain joins TRBV11-2 and TRBJ1-2; no firm D call. V dropped 3 bases and J dropped 8 bases, with 7 bases sitting between them. Germline V gives CDR1 SGHAT, CDR2 FQNNGV. The CDR3 has 11 amino acids. The CDR3 loop reads CASSFRNGYTF. DNA for the CDR3: TGTGCCAGCAGCTTCAGGAACGGCTACACCTTC.

CDR3 sequence reads: CASSPDGVNQPQHF. The CDR3 DNA follows: TGTGCCAGCAGCCCGGACGGGGTAAATCAGCCCCAGCATTTT. The chain uses TRBV27 and TRBJ1-5; D not resolved. V lost 6 bases, J lost 4 bases, and 13 bases lay in between. CDR3 length: 14 residues. The V gene's germline CDR1 is MNHEY and CDR2 SMNVEV (reference sequence).

The rearrangement uses TRBV5-1 and TRBJ2-2, with D possibly TRBD1 on 5 matching bases. The germline V and J ends were trimmed by 2 bases and 0 bases, with 11 bases remaining between them. The germline V gene encodes CDR1 SGHRS and CDR2 YFSETQ. CDR3 size: 16 residues. CDR3 protein: CASSLGQTANTGELFF. The CDR3 nucleotides read TGCGCCAGCAGCTTAGGCCAGACAGCGAACACCGGGGAGCTGTTTTTT.